The 20 T cell receptor beta chains listed next were all sequenced from one sample in a study of cytomegalovirus exposure and HLA in healthy donors. The study ran its PCR with 60 Vbeta and 13 Jbeta primers. The repertoire was sequenced with immunoSEQ multiplex PCR; TCRdb's copy has only in-frame clones and lacks some. The data contain 120,000 or so clones, approximately 87% of them singletons. Input material: PBMCs. These receptors were obtained from a man aged 18 to 29 in good health and CMV-seropositive.

The J gene is TRBJ1-6, the V gene TRBV13, with 7 nucleotides matching TRBD1. Germline V gives CDR1 PRHDT, CDR2 FYEKMQ (reference sequence). After removal of 5 bases from V and 9 bases from J, the junction contained 7 bases not matched to a gene. CDR3 length: 14 amino acids. The CDR3 DNA reads TGTGCCAGCAGCCATTCGACAGGGCGTTCACCCCTCCACTTT. Translation gives CASSHSTGRSPLHF.

The chain joins TRBV14 to TRBJ1-2; D is possibly TRBD1 (5 bases). The germline V gene has CDR1 SGHDN and CDR2 FVKESK. Trimming shortened V by 0 bases and J by 13 bases, and 18 bases separated the two germline ends. This CDR3 has 14 amino acids. The DNA of the CDR3 is TGTGCCAGCAGCCAAGATACAGGATTCGGGTTTGCCACCTTC. Translated: CASSQDTGFGFATF. Full variable domain (outside the CDR3, taken from reference TRBV14 and TRBJ1-2): EAGVTQFPSHSVIEKGQTVTLRCDPISGHDNLYWYRRVMGKEIKFLLHFVKESKQDESGMPNNRFLAERTGGTYSTLKVQPAELEDSGVYFCASSQDTGFGFATFGSGTRLTVV.

The rearrangement joins TRBV2 to TRBJ1-4, with TRBD1 identical over 9 bases. V gave up 5 bases and J gave up 8 bases; unmatched junction bases: 6. The CDR3 is 14 amino acids. Germline V CDR1 and CDR2: SNHLY, FYNNEI. The CDR3 protein is CASSSGQGGEKLFF. The CDR3 DNA sequence: TGTGCCAGCAGTTCGGGACAGGGAGGAGAAAAACTGTTTTTT.

The V call is TRBV6-5, the J call TRBJ1-5, with TRBD1 matching over 7 bases. Trimming took 5 bases from V and 6 from J; bases not matched to a gene: 4. CDR1 and CDR2 from the germline V gene are MNHEY and SVGAGI. CDR3 length equals 13 residues. CDR3: CASSLQGGQPQHF. CDR3 DNA sequence: TGTGCCAGCAGTCTCCAGGGGGGTCAGCCCCAGCATTTT.

The chain couples TRBV7-9 to TRBJ2-3; D unclear. Trimming removed 6 bases at V and 3 bases at J, with 7 bases between. CDR1 and CDR2 (germline): SEHNR, FQNEAQ (reference sequence). The CDR3 is made up of 12 amino acids. The CDR3 sequence: CASRSDTDTQYF. CDR3 nucleotide sequence: TGTGCCAGCAGGTCAGATACAGATACGCAGTATTTT. Together with reference TRBV7-9 and TRBJ2-3, the CDR3 gives the full variable domain: DTGVSQNPRHKITKRGQNVTFRCDPISEHNRLYWYRQTLGQGPEFLTYFQNEAQLEKSRLLSDRFSAERPKGSFSTLEIQRTEQGDSAMYLCASRSDTDTQYFGPGTRLTVL.

This clone was detected a few times. The CDR3 loop is CASSAAGGNTEAFF. The CDR3, as DNA: TGTGCCAGCAGCGCGGCCGGGGGGAACACTGAAGCTTTCTTT. The rearrangement links TRBV5-4 to TRBJ1-1, with D possibly matching TRBD1 (5 bases). The CDR3 sequence is 14 residues long. Germline lookup yields CDR1 SGHNT and CDR2 YYREEE (reference sequence). Trimming removed 4 bases from V and 1 base from J, with 11 bases in between.

The chain has TRBV29-1 and TRBJ2-7; 9 bases agree with TRBD2. Unmatched junction bases numbered 8, after V lost 7 bases and J lost 1 base. In germline, CDR1 is SQVTM, CDR2 ANQGSEA. The CDR3 spans 14 residues. The CDR3, as DNA: TGCAGCGCCTCCGGGACTAGCCTTTCCTACGAGCAGTACTTC. It codes for CSASGTSLSYEQYF.

The chain recombines TRBV7-6 with TRBJ1-5; D remains unclear. CDR1 SGHVS and CDR2 FNYEAQ come from the germline V gene. CDR3 size: 13 residues. V lost 5 bases and J 4 bases, leaving 9 bases between the germline ends. The CDR3 loop reads CASSAMWNQPQHF. The CDR3 DNA reads TGTGCCAGCAGCGCTATGTGGAATCAGCCCCAGCATTTT.

The chain recombines TRBV5-1 with TRBJ1-1; a weak D match, TRBD1 (6 bases). The germline V gene encodes CDR1 SGHRS and CDR2 YFSETQ. V lost 4 bases and J lost 0, with 16 bases in between. This CDR3 spans 16 amino acids. CDR3 in amino acids: CASSARDKSMNTEAFF. The CDR3 coding sequence is TGCGCCAGCAGCGCCCGGGACAAATCCATGAACACTGAAGCTTTCTTT. The complete variable domain, with remaining parts taken from reference TRBV5-1 and TRBJ1-1, reads KAGVTQTPRYLIKTRGQQVTLSCSPISGHRSVSWYQQTPGQGLQFLFEYFSETQRNKGNFPGRFSGRQFSNSRSEMNVSTLELGDSALYLCASSARDKSMNTEAFFGQGTRLTVV.

The CDR3 here is CASSLGGSHEQYF. The DNA for the CDR3 is TGTGCCAGCAGCTTAGGGGGTTCCCACGAGCAGTACTTC. The chain couples TRBV5-6 to TRBJ2-7; perhaps TRBD1 as D (6 bases). CDR3 length: 13 residues. The germline CDR1 and CDR2 sequences are SGHDT and YYEEEE. Trimming took off 2 bases at V and 5 bases at J, with 11 bases between the two ends.

The chain joins TRBV28 to TRBJ1-5; D is unresolved. From germline, CDR1 is MDHEN and CDR2 SYDVKM. This CDR3 is built from 14 residues. V dropped 9 bases and J dropped 4 bases, with 16 bases sitting between them. CDR3 protein: CASKAVAANQPQHF. DNA for the CDR3: TGTGCCAGTAAGGCCGTAGCAGCGAATCAGCCCCAGCATTTT. The full variable domain, in which reference TRBV28 and TRBJ1-5 provide the parts outside the CDR3, is DVKVTQSSRYLVKRTGEKVFLECVQDMDHENMFWYRQDPGLGLRLIYFSYDVKMKEKGDIPEGYSVSREKKERFSLILESASTNQTSMYLCASKAVAANQPQHFGDGTRLSIL.

The V and J genes are TRBV27 and TRBJ2-7; D is unresolved. The CDR3 runs to 15 residues. CDR1 and CDR2 (germline): MNHEY, SMNVEV (reference sequence). The V end was cut by 0 bases, the J end by 3 bases, with 12 bases between. CDR3 protein: CASSLSLGKDYEQYF. The CDR3 bases are TGTGCCAGCAGTTTATCTCTAGGAAAGGACTACGAGCAGTACTTC.

V and J are TRBV7-2 and TRBJ2-5; D possibly corresponds to TRBD2 (6 bases). Trimming took 4 bases from V and 6 from J, leaving 15 bases between them. CDR3 length: 14 amino acids. CDR1 and CDR2 (germline): SGHTA, FQGNSA. DNA of the CDR3: TGTGCCAGCAGCTCTCCGACTAGTAGGCAGACCCAGTACTTC. Translating gives CASSSPTSRQTQYF.

The gene calls are TRBV6-5 and TRBJ2-7; 7 bases map to TRBD1. Germline CDR1 and CDR2: MNHEY and SVGAGI. Unmatched junction bases numbered 7, after V lost 5 bases and J lost 3 bases. This CDR3 has 14 residues. The DNA of the CDR3 is TGTGCCAGCAGTGCCGGGACAGACGACTACGAGCAGTACTTC. Encoded protein: CASSAGTDDYEQYF.

This clone was seen a single time. The gene calls are TRBV20-1 and TRBJ1-1, with D unclear. V was trimmed by 6 bases and J by 8 bases, leaving 13 bases between them. Germline V gene sequence: CDR1 DFQATT, CDR2 SNEGSKA (reference sequence). CDR3 length: 11 residues. In nucleotides, the CDR3 is TGCAGTGCAAACCTAGTAAGGGAAGCTTTCTTT. As protein: CSANLVREAFF.

The chain employs TRBV2 and TRBJ1-1; tentative D call: TRBD1 (6 bases). The germline CDR1 and CDR2 sequences are SNHLY and FYNNEI. Trimming stripped 8 bases from V and 2 bases from J, with 12 bases between. The CDR3 runs 13 residues. The CDR3: CASGRGVNTEAFF. The CDR3 DNA sequence: TGTGCCAGCGGCAGGGGAGTTAACACTGAAGCTTTCTTT.

V and J are TRBV30 and TRBJ1-4, with a weak D call TRBD1 (5 bases). Per germline, CDR1 GTSNPN and CDR2 SVGIG (reference sequence). Between the trimmed V and J ends, which lost 5 bases and 7 bases, there was a span of 11 bases. The CDR3 loop spans 12 amino acids. CDR3 amino acids: CAWDLGGEKLFF. The CDR3 DNA follows: TGTGCCTGGGACCTGGGGGGTGAAAAACTGTTTTTT.

This clone was counted a single time. CDR3 sequence: CASSLDGLVTDTQYF. The CDR3 DNA follows: TGTGCCAGCAGCTTGGACGGACTAGTCACAGATACGCAGTATTTT. The V and J genes are TRBV5-4 and TRBJ2-3, with 7 bases that match TRBD2. This CDR3 is built from 15 residues. Germline CDR1 and CDR2: SGHNT and YYREEE (reference sequence). Trimming took 0 bases from V and 2 from J; bases not matched to a gene: 3. Supplemented by reference TRBV5-4 and TRBJ2-3, the full variable domain reads ETGVTQSPTHLIKTRGQQVTLRCSSQSGHNTVSWYQQALGQGPQFIFQYYREEENGRGNFPPRFSGLQFPNYSSELNVNALELDDSALYLCASSLDGLVTDTQYFGPGTRLTVL.

V and J are TRBV4-1 and TRBJ2-7; 7 positions match TRBD1. The J segment lost 4 bases and the V segment lost 3 bases, leaving 3 bases of the junction unmatched. The CDR3 is 13 amino acids. Germline CDR1 is MGHRA and CDR2 is YSYEKL. The CDR3 sequence is CASSQMGQYEQYF. CDR3 nucleotides: TGCGCCAGCAGCCAGATGGGACAGTACGAGCAGTACTTC.

The V call is TRBV11-2, the J call TRBJ2-3, with 10 bases identical to TRBD2. Trimming at V came to 2 bases and at J to 7 bases, leaving 6 bases not matched to a gene. CDR3 size: 15 residues. CDR1 SGHAT and CDR2 FQNNGV come from the germline V gene. The CDR3: CASSLLSGGANTQYF. CDR3 coding DNA: TGTGCCAGCAGCTTATTAAGCGGGGGGGCGAATACGCAGTATTTT.